This T cell receptor beta chain was profiled in a study of beta chain features in type 1 diabetes. General study results and limits: Junctions at VDJ sites from type 1 diabetes patients had fewer insertions and more deletions.

V was shortened by 5 bases and J by 6 bases, with 17 bases between the two germline ends. Germline V gene lookup returns CDR1 SGHNT and CDR2 YENEEA. The CDR3 covers 15 residues. Every bit of the isolated RNA underwent reverse transcription, so sequencing read expressed TCRB transcripts. Some clones are missing from TCRdb's copy, which holds only in-frame ones; the method was immunoSEQ multiplex PCR. The repertoire has more than 130,000 clones, 6.9% of them found once; the top ten carry approximately 1.4%. The authors sorted CD4+ naive, central memory, regulatory and stem cell-like memory cells via CD45RO/CCR7/CD25/CD127/CD95/CD27. Only a few counts were recorded for this clone. Its specificity is unknown.

Sequences were obtained from central memory CD4+ T cells from blood. The receptor was isolated from a woman aged 25 to 39 in good health. The J gene is TRBJ2-1, the V gene TRBV11-3; tentative D call: TRBD2 (5 bases). In DNA form, the CDR3 reads TGTGCCAGCAGCCGATCCCAGGAGGTTGTCAATGAGCAGTTCTTC. Translating gives CASSRSQEVVNEQFF.